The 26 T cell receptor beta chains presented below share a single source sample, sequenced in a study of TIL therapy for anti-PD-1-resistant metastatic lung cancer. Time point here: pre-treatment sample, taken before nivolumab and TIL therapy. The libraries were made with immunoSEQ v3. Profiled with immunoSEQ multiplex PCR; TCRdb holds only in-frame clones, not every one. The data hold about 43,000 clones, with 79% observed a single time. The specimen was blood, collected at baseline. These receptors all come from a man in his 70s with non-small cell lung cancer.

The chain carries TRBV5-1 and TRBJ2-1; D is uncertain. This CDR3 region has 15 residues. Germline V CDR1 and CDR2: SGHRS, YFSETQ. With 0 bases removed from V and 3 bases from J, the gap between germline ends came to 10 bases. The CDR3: CASSLVAPNYNEQFF. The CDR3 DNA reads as TGCGCCAGCAGCTTGGTGGCCCCCAACTACAATGAGCAGTTCTTC. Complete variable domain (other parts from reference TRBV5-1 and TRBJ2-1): KAGVTQTPRYLIKTRGQQVTLSCSPISGHRSVSWYQQTPGQGLQFLFEYFSETQRNKGNFPGRFSGRQFSNSRSEMNVSTLELGDSALYLCASSLVAPNYNEQFFGPGTRLTVL.

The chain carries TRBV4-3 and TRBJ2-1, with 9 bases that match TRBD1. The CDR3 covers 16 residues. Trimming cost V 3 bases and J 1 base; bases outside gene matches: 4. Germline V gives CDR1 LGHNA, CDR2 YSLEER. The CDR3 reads CASSQVTGGSYNEQFF. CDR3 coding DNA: TGCGCCAGCAGCCAGGTGACAGGGGGATCCTACAATGAGCAGTTCTTC.

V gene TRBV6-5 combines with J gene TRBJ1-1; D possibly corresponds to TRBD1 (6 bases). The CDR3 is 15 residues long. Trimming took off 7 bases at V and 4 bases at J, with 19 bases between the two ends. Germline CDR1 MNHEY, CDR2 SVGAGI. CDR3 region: CASTDSRGGATEAFF. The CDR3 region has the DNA TGTGCCAGCACCGACAGTAGGGGGGGCGCCACTGAAGCTTTCTTT.

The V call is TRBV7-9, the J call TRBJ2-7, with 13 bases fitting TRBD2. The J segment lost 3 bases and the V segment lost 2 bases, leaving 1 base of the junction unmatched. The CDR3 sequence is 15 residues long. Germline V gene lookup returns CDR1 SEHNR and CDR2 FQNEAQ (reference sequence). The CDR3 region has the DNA TGTGCCAGCAGCTTACGGACTAGCGGGAGCTACGAGCAGTACTTC. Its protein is CASSLRTSGSYEQYF.

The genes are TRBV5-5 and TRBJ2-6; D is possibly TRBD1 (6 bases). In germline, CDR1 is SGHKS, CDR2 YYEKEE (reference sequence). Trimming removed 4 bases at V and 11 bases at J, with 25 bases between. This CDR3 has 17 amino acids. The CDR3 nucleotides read TGTGCCAGCAGCATGGGAATAGGGGACACCTCGATCTACGTCCTGACTTTC. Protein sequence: CASSMGIGDTSIYVLTF.

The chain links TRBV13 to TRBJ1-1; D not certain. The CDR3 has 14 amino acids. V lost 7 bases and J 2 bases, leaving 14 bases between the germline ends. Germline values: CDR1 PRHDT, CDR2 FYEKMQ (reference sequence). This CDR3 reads CASTKSNVNTEAFF. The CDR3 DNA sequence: TGTGCCAGCACCAAATCGAACGTTAACACTGAAGCTTTCTTT.

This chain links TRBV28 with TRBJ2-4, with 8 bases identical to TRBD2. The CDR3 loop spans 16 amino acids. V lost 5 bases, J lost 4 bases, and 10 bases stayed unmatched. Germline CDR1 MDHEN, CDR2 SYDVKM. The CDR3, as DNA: TGTGCCAGCAGTCCCCCCTTTGAGCGGGGGAAAAACATTCAGTACTTC. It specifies CASSPPFERGKNIQYF.

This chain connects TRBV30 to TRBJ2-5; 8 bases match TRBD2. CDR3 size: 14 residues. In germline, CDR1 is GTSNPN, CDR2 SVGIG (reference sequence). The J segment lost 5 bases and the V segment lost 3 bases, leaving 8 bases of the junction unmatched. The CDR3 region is CAWRGPGLGETQYF. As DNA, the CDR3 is TGTGCCTGGAGAGGCCCGGGACTAGGGGAGACCCAGTACTTC. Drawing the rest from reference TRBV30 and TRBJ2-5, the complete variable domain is SQTIHQWPATLVQPVGSPLSLECTVEGTSNPNLYWYRQAAGRGLQLLFYSVGIGQISSEVPQNLSASRPQDRQFILSSKKLLLSDSGFYLCAWRGPGLGETQYFGPGTRLLVL.

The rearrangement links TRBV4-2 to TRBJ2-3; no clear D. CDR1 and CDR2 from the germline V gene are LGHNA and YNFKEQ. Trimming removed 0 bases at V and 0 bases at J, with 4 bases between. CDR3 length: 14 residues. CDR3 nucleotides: TGTGCCAGCAGCCAAGATGGGAGCACAGATACGCAGTATTTT. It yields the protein CASSQDGSTDTQYF.

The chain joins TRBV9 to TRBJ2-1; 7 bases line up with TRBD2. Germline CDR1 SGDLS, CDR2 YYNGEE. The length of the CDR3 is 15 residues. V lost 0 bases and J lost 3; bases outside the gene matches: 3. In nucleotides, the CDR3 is TGTGCCAGCAGCGTAGCTCCGGGAGGCTACAATGAGCAGTTCTTC. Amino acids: CASSVAPGGYNEQFF.

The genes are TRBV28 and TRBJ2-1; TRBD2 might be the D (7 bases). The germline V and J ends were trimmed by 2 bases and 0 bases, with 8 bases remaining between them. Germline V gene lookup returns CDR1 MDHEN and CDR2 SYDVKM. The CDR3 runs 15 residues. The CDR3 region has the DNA TGTGCCAGCAGTTTAGCGGGGGCCTCCTACAATGAGCAGTTCTTC. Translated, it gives CASSLAGASYNEQFF.

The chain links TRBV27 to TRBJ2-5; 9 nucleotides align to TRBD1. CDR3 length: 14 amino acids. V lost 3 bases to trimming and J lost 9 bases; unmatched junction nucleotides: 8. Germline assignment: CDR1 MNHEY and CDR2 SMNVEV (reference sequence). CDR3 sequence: CASSLGQGNRAQYF. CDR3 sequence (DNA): TGTGCCAGCAGTTTGGGACAGGGCAATAGGGCCCAGTACTTC.

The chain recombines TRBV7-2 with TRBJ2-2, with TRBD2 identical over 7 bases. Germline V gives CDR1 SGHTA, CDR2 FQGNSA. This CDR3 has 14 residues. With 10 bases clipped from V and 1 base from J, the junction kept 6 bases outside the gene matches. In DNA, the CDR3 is TGTGCCACTCTCCCGGGGGGGAACACCGGGGAGCTGTTTTTT. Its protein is CATLPGGNTGELFF.

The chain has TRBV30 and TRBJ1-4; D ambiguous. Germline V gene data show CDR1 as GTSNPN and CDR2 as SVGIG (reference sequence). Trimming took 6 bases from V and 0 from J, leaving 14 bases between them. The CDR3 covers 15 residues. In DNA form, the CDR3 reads TGTGCCTGCCTCCGTCTGACCACAACTAATGAAAAACTGTTTTTT. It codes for CACLRLTTTNEKLFF.

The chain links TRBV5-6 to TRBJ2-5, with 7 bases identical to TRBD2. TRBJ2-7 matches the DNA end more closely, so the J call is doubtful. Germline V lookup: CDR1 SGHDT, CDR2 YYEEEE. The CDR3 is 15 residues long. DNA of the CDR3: TGTGCCAGCAGCTCTAGCGGTAGGCCCCCCTACGAGCAGTACTTC. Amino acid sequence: CASSSSGRPPYEQYF.

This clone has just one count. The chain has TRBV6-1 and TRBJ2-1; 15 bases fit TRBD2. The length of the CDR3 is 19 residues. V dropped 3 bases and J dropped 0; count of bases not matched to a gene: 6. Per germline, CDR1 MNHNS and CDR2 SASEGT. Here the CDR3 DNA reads TGTGCCAGCAGTGAGGGAGGACTAGCGGGAGGGAGCTCCTACAATGAGCAGTTCTTC. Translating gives CASSEGGLAGGSSYNEQFF.

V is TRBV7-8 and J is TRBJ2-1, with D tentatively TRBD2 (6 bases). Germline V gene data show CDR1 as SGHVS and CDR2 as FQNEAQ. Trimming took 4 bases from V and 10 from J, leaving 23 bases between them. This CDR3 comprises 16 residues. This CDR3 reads CASSSPRDSSFYEQFF. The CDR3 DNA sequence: TGTGCCAGCAGCTCGCCCCGGGACTCTTCCTTTTACGAGCAGTTCTTC.

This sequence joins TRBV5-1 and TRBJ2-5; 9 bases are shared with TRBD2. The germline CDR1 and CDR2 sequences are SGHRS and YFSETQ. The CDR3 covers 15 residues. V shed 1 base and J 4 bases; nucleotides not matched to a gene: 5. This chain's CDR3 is CASSLRAGGLETQYF. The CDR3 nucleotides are TGCGCCAGCAGCTTGAGGGCGGGAGGGTTAGAGACCCAGTACTTC.

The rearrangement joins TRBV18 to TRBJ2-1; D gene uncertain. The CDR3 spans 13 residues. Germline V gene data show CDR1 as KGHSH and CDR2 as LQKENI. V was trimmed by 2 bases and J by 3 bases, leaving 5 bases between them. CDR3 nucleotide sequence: TGTGCCAGCTCACCAGGGGTCTACAATGAGCAGTTCTTC. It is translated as CASSPGVYNEQFF.

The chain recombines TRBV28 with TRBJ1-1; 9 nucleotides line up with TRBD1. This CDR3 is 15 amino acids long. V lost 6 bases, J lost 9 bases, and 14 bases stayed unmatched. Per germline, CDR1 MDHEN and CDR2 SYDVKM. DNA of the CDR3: TGTGCCAGCAGCCCAACTACAGGGGGCGATTCTCAAGCTTTCTTT. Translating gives CASSPTTGGDSQAFF.

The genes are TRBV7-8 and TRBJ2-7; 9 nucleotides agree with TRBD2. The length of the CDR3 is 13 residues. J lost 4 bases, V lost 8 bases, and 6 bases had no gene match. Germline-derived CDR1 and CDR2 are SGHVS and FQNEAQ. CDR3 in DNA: TGTGCCAGCGGCCGCACTAGCGGGTACGAGCAGTACTTC. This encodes CASGRTSGYEQYF.

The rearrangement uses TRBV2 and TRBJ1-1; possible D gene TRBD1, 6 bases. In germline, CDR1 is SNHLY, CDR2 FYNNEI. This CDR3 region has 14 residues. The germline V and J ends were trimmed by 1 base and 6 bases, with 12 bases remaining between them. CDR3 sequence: CASSEGGGGSEAFF. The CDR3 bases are TGTGCCAGCAGTGAAGGAGGGGGGGGCTCTGAAGCTTTCTTT.

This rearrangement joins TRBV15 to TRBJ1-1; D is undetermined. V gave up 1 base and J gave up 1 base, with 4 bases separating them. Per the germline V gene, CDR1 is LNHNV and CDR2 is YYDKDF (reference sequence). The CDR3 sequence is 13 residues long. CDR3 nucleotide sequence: TGTGCCACCAGCAGAGGGCAGAACACTGAAGCTTTCTTT. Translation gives CATSRGQNTEAFF.

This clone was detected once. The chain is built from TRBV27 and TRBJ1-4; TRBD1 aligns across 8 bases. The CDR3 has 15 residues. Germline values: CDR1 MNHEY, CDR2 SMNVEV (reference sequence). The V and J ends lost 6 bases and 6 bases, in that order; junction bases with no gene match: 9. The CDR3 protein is CASRPTGTGDEKLFF. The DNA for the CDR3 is TGTGCCAGCAGGCCCACCGGGACAGGAGATGAAAAACTGTTTTTT. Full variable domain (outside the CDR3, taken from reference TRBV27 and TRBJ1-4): EAQVTQNPRYLITVTGKKLTVTCSQNMNHEYMSWYRQDPGLGLRQIYYSMNVEVTDKGDVPEGYKVSRKEKRNFPLILESPSPNQTSLYFCASRPTGTGDEKLFFGSGTQLSVL.

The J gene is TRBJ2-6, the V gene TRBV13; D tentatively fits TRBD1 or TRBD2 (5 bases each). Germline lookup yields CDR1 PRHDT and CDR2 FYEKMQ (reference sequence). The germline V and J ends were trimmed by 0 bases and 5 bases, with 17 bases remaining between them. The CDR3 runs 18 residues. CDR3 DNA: TGTGCCAGCAGCTTAGGGGGACGGGCCCCCGCTTGGGCCAACGTCCTGACTTTC. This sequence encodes CASSLGGRAPAWANVLTF.

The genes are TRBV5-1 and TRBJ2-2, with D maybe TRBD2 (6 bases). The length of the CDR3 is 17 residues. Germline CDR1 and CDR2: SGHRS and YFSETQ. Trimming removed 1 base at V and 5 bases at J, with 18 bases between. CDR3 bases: TGCGCCAGCAGCTTGATGGTGGCGGGGAGAGGTACCGGGGAGCTGTTTTTT. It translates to CASSLMVAGRGTGELFF.